Below, 9 T cell receptor beta chains from the same sample are listed, as sequenced in a study of CD8 T cells in ankylosing spondylitis. Study conclusions and caveats: Characteristic of ankylosing spondylitis blood, it appeared, was a TCR beta motif comprising about eight highly homologous variants.

For these receptors, no antigen is known. MiXCR was run by TCRdb on the 5' RACE reads, yielding one entry per CDR3 protein. This sample has over 450,000 distinct CDR3 sequences, with over 9.5% found just once. Sequenced sample: blood, either unsorted or a sorted T cell fraction (not recorded which). These receptors were taken from a male donor with ankylosing spondylitis.

This clonotype appeared a few times. This chain uses TRBV7-9 with TRBJ2-2, with D hard to call. From germline, CDR1 is SEHNR and CDR2 FQNEAQ (reference sequence). The CDR3 runs to 12 residues. Trimming removed 3 bases at V and 8 bases at J, with 7 bases between. CDR3 sequence: CASSFFEGELFF. CDR3 bases: TGTGCCAGCAGCTTTTTCGAGGGGGAGCTGTTTTTT.

This clonotype has just a few counts. The chain couples TRBV4-2 to TRBJ2-2, with a tentative D call TRBD2 (6 bases). CDR3 length: 18 residues. CDR1 and CDR2 (germline): LGHNA, YNFKEQ. Deletions cut 0 bases from V and 7 bases from J, with 21 bases between. This CDR3 is CASSQDFLSSGAGGELFF. The CDR3 DNA reads TGTGCCAGCAGCCAAGATTTTCTTAGTAGCGGTGCTGGCGGGGAGCTGTTTTTT.

DNA of the CDR3: TGTGCCAGCAGCCAGGGACAGGGGGCGAATAATTCACCCCTCCACTTT. Residues: CASSQGQGANNSPLHF. V is TRBV7-9 and J is TRBJ1-6; 12 positions match TRBD1. Trimming took 5 bases from V and 5 from J; bases not matched to a gene: 4. This CDR3 is built from 16 residues. Germline loops: CDR1 SEHNR, CDR2 FQNEAQ (reference sequence).

This clonotype was seen only a few times. The chain employs TRBV29-1 and TRBJ2-1, with 14 bases aligning to TRBD2. V shed 6 bases, J shed 8 bases, and the junction held 18 bases outside the gene matches. This CDR3 region has 18 residues. Germline values: CDR1 SQVTM, CDR2 ANQGSEA. The CDR3, as DNA: TGCAGCGTGACCCGCGGGACTAGCGGGAGAGGGGGGAATGATGAGCAGTTCTTC. Amino acid sequence: CSVTRGTSGRGGNDEQFF.

This sequence joins TRBV12-3 or TRBV12-4 and TRBJ1-2; D possibly corresponds to TRBD1 (6 bases). The CDR3 runs to 15 residues. V was clipped by 4 bases and J by 0 bases, with 12 bases between them. For the CDR3, the DNA is TGTGCCAGCAGTTCGCTCAGGGGACCTAACTATGGCTACACCTTC. This codes for CASSSLRGPNYGYTF.

The chain links TRBV6-1 to TRBJ2-1, with 10 bases lining up with TRBD2. Germline assignment: CDR1 MNHNS and CDR2 SASEGT. J was trimmed by 4 bases and V by 6 bases; bases with no gene match: 9. The CDR3 runs to 16 residues. This CDR3 is CASSLKGSGRYNEQFF. CDR3 DNA sequence: TGTGCCAGCAGCCTAAAGGGTAGCGGGAGGTACAATGAGCAGTTCTTC.

The chain employs TRBV27 and TRBJ2-1, with TRBD2 as a possible D gene (5 bases). The V end was cut by 5 bases, the J end by 7 bases, with 21 bases between. Germline values: CDR1 MNHEY, CDR2 SMNVEV (reference sequence). The CDR3 contains 16 residues. The CDR3 is CASSALPNGMINEQFF. The CDR3 region has the DNA TGTGCCAGCAGTGCCCTCCCTAACGGGATGATAAATGAGCAGTTCTTC.

This clonotype was counted at least ten times. CDR3 sequence: CASSRRDILQRGYTF. In nucleotides, the CDR3 is TGTGCCAGCAGCCGTCGGGACATCCTACAGCGGGGCTACACCTTC. V usage is TRBV3-1 and J usage is TRBJ1-2; tentatively, D is TRBD1 (6 bases). Trimming took 4 bases from V and 8 from J, leaving 20 bases between them. This CDR3 has 15 amino acids. Germline loops: CDR1 LGHDT, CDR2 YNNKEL (reference sequence).

This chain links TRBV29-1 with TRBJ2-6; possibly TRBD1 or TRBD2 for D (5 bases each). This CDR3 has 16 amino acids. The germline V gene encodes CDR1 SQVTM and CDR2 ANQGSEA. The ends were cut back, 2 bases at V and 0 bases at J, with 11 bases in the middle. CDR3 DNA sequence: TGCAGCGTTGAATCGGGACCGACCTCTGGGGCCAACGTCCTGACTTTC. Protein: CSVESGPTSGANVLTF.